The rows below give T cell receptor beta chains drawn from one sample of a study of blood T cell repertoires in COVID-19. Some clones are missing from TCRdb's copy, which holds only in-frame ones; the method was immunoSEQ multiplex PCR. Seen here are around 130,000 clones, approximately 90% observed once, and the top ten hold about 4.5%. Material for sequencing was peripheral blood. The receptors come from a man in his forties with acute or convalescent COVID-19. Both conserved end residues are part of each CDR3. The D gene is left open where the match is weak. Clone size, where shown, is once, few, many, or a class for clones that have expanded.

v_call	d_call	clone_size	j_call	cdr3_aa	cdr3_nt
TRBV29-1	NA	NA	TRBJ1-2	CSVEGGGTVDYGYTF	TGCAGCGTTGAGGGGGGAGGGACGGTGGATTATGGCTACACCTTC
TRBV25-1	NA	NA	TRBJ2-1	CASSDTGNFYNEQFF	TGTGCCAGCAGTGATACAGGGAACTTCTACAATGAGCAGTTCTTC
TRBV6-4	TRBD1	NA	TRBJ2-3	CASSAEQGADTQYF	TGTGCCAGCAGTGCAGAACAGGGGGCAGATACGCAGTATTTT
TRBV5-6	TRBD1	few	TRBJ1-1	CASSQQVTGGEAFF	TGTGCCAGCAGCCAACAAGTTACAGGGGGGGAAGCTTTCTTT
TRBV7-2	NA	NA	TRBJ2-1	CASSLAQNHQRAYNEQFF	TGTGCCAGCAGCTTAGCGCAGAATCACCAGCGGGCCTACAATGAGCAGTTCTTC
TRBV7-6	NA	NA	TRBJ2-3	CASSFSEVPDTQYF	TGTGCCAGCAGCTTTAGCGAAGTCCCAGATACGCAGTATTTT
TRBV21-1	NA	NA	TRBJ1-2	CASSKGTGNYGYTF	TGTGCCAGCAGCAAAGGGACAGGGAACTATGGCTACACCTTC
TRBV2	NA	NA	TRBJ1-1	CASSDRGTEAFF	TGTGCCAGCAGTGACAGGGGCACTGAAGCTTTCTTT
TRBV27	TRBD1	NA	TRBJ1-1	CASSSPPGQGGLDTEAFF	TGTGCCAGCAGTTCACCTCCGGGACAGGGGGGATTGGACACTGAAGCTTTCTTT
TRBV2	NA	NA	TRBJ1-5	CASSALQNFQPQHF	TGTGCCAGCTCAGCCCTACAGAATTTCCAGCCCCAGCATTTT
TRBV6-6	NA	NA	TRBJ1-5	CASSSASAGQPQHF	TGTGCCAGCAGTTCCGCCTCCGCGGGTCAGCCCCAGCATTTT
TRBV27	TRBD2	NA	TRBJ2-7	CASRMSGTSMEQYF	TGTGCCAGCAGGATGTCCGGGACTAGCATGGAGCAGTACTTC
TRBV28	TRBD2	NA	TRBJ2-1	CASSLGGVVGNEQFF	TGTGCCAGCAGTTTAGGGGGGGTGGTTGGGAATGAGCAGTTCTTC
TRBV30	TRBD1	NA	TRBJ1-2	CAWTPGQEYGYTF	TGTGCCTGGACCCCGGGACAGGAGTATGGCTACACCTTC
TRBV4-2	NA	NA	TRBJ2-1	CASSQARGVYNEQFF	TGTGCCAGCAGCCAAGCGCGCGGGGTCTACAATGAGCAGTTCTTC
TRBV27	TRBD1	NA	TRBJ2-2	CASSSGTGFVGELFF	TGTGCCAGCAGTTCTGGGACAGGGTTCGTCGGGGAGCTGTTTTTT
TRBV7-9	NA	NA	TRBJ1-6	CASSFDGGNSPLHF	TGTGCCAGCAGCTTTGACGGCGGGAATTCACCCCTCCACTTT
TRBV7-9	NA	few	TRBJ1-2	CASSLIQGSYGYTF	TGTGCCAGCAGCTTAATTCAGGGTTCCTATGGCTACACCTTC
TRBV5-5	NA	NA	TRBJ2-6	CASSLQIRSSGANVLTF	TGTGCCAGCAGCTTACAGATCCGCTCCTCTGGGGCCAACGTCCTGACTTTC
TRBV7-9	NA	NA	TRBJ2-7	CASSTGQPLYF	TGTGCCAGCAGCACCGGACAGCCTCTGTACTTC
TRBV6-6	TRBD2	NA	TRBJ2-1	CASSPSGSQYNEQFF	TGTGCCAGCAGCCCTAGCGGGAGCCAATACAATGAGCAGTTCTTC
TRBV5-1	TRBD2	NA	TRBJ2-5	CASSPGGLAGAATQYF	TGCGCCAGCAGCCCGGGGGGACTAGCGGGAGCAGCGACCCAGTACTTC
TRBV19	NA	NA	TRBJ1-6	CASRRDVQSNSPLHF	TGTGCCAGTAGGCGGGACGTTCAGTCCAATTCACCCCTCCACTTT
TRBV27	NA	NA	TRBJ1-2	CASSKGQFYGYTF	TGTGCCAGCAGTAAAGGACAATTCTATGGCTACACCTTC
TRBV29-1	NA	few	TRBJ2-7	CSVDKESSYEQYF	TGCAGCGTTGACAAGGAGAGCTCCTACGAGCAGTACTTC
TRBV5-1	TRBD2	NA	TRBJ2-1	CASSATSARVF	TGCGCCAGCAGCGCAACTAGCGCCCGGGTCTTC
TRBV19	NA	NA	TRBJ1-5	CASSMNSDQPQHF	TGTGCCAGTAGTATGAATAGTGATCAGCCCCAGCATTTT
TRBV2	NA	few	TRBJ1-1	CASSVYGDSEAFF	TGTGCCAGCAGTGTGTATGGAGATTCTGAAGCTTTCTTT
TRBV5-5	NA	once	TRBJ1-2	CASSPGERYGYTF	TGTGCCAGCAGCCCCGGGGAGAGGTATGGCTACACCTTC
TRBV9	TRBD2	NA	TRBJ2-1	CASSPRLAGGGNEQFF	TGTGCCAGCAGCCCCCGACTAGCGGGAGGGGGCAATGAGCAGTTCTTC